These 7 T cell receptor beta chains were all obtained from the same sample, sequenced in a study of cytomegalovirus exposure and HLA in healthy donors. Use of 60 Vbeta and 13 Jbeta primers characterized the PCR. The table came from immunoSEQ multiplex PCR; TCRdb's copy has only in-frame clones and leaves some out. In the table there are about 200,000 clones, roughly 80% of which are singletons. The sample was PBMCs. Source of these receptors: a man between 35 and 55 years old in good health and CMV-seronegative.

The chain carries TRBV5-6 and TRBJ2-7; 10 bases align to TRBD2. From germline, CDR1 is SGHDT and CDR2 YYEEEE. Germline trimming cut 1 base from V and 2 bases from J; bases unmatched to any gene: 3. The CDR3 length is 15 residues. DNA of the CDR3: TGTGCCAGCAGCTTGTTACTAGCGGGGCCCTACGAGCAGTACTTC. Its translation is CASSLLLAGPYEQYF.

For this clone: Distinct nucleotide sequences in the sample also encode this CDR3. The chain combines TRBV7-8 with TRBJ1-2; no firm D call. Trimming took 2 bases from V and 6 from J, leaving 16 bases between them. From germline, CDR1 is SGHVS and CDR2 FQNEAQ. The CDR3 is 15 residues long. The CDR3 coding sequence is TGTGCCAGCAGCTTATCCAGGTTGTTCTCGGATGGCTACACCTTC. It yields the protein CASSLSRLFSDGYTF.

The J gene is TRBJ1-4, the V gene TRBV2; TRBD1 might be the D (5 bases). Between the trimmed V and J ends, which lost 7 bases and 4 bases, there was a span of 16 bases. Germline V gene data show CDR1 as SNHLY and CDR2 as FYNNEI. The CDR3 runs to 15 residues. The CDR3 loop is CASTRLGQGNEKLFF. In nucleotides, the CDR3 is TGTGCCAGCACCCGTCTTGGCCAGGGTAATGAAAAACTGTTTTTT. The variable domain in full, completed from reference TRBV2 and TRBJ1-4, reads EPEVTQTPSHQVTQMGQEVILRCVPISNHLYFYWYRQILGQKVEFLVSFYNNEISEKSEIFDDQFSVERPDGSNFTLKIRSTKLEDSAMYFCASTRLGQGNEKLFFGSGTQLSVL.

CDR3 region: CASSLALAASYNEQFF. The CDR3 bases are TGTGCCAGCAGCTTGGCACTAGCGGCCTCCTACAATGAGCAGTTCTTC. The chain carries TRBV5-5 and TRBJ2-1; 8 positions agree with TRBD2. In germline, CDR1 is SGHKS, CDR2 YYEKEE (reference sequence). The CDR3 has 16 amino acids. Trimming cost V 0 bases and J 0 bases; bases outside gene matches: 2.

This clone was counted between two and nine times. Here the CDR3 reads CASSRTGGIVEQYF. Here the CDR3 DNA reads TGTGCCAGCTCACGGACAGGGGGCATTGTCGAGCAGTACTTC. This sequence joins TRBV18 and TRBJ2-7; 11 nucleotides agree with TRBD1. Germline trimming cut 4 bases from V and 6 bases from J; bases unmatched to any gene: 5. Germline CDR1 is KGHSH and CDR2 is LQKENI. The CDR3 spans 14 residues.

The chain has TRBV7-2 and TRBJ2-7; 14 positions agree with TRBD2. Per germline, CDR1 SGHTA and CDR2 FQGNSA. The CDR3 totals 16 residues. Trimming at V came to 5 bases and at J to 4 bases, leaving 7 bases not matched to a gene. The CDR3 region has the DNA TGTGCCAGCAGCCTCGGACTAGCGGGAGGTGGGTACGAGCAGTACTTC. It translates to CASSLGLAGGGYEQYF.

The chain uses TRBV14 and TRBJ1-1; D perhaps matches TRBD1 (5 bases). The germline V gene has CDR1 SGHDN and CDR2 FVKESK. V dropped 0 bases and J dropped 2 bases, with 7 bases sitting between them. The CDR3 is 14 residues long. The CDR3 DNA sequence: TGTGCCAGCAGCCAAGAGGGGCGAAACACTGAAGCTTTCTTT. Its translation is CASSQEGRNTEAFF. The variable domain in full, completed from reference TRBV14 and TRBJ1-1, reads EAGVTQFPSHSVIEKGQTVTLRCDPISGHDNLYWYRRVMGKEIKFLLHFVKESKQDESGMPNNRFLAERTGGTYSTLKVQPAELEDSGVYFCASSQEGRNTEAFFGQGTRLTVV.